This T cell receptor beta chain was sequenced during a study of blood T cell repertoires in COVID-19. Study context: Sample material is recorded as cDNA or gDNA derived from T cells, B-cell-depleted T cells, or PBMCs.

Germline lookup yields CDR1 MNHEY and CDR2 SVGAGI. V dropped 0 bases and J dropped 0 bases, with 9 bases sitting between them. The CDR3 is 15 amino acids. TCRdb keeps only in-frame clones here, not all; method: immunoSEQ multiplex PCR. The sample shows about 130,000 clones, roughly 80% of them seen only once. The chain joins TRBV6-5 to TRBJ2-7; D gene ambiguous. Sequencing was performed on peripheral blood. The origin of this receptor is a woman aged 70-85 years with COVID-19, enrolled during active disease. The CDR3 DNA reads TGTGCCAGCAGTTACTCGGCCAGGCTCTCCTACGAGCAGTACTTC. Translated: CASSYSARLSYEQYF.